In its sample, the clone carrying this T cell receptor (beta chain) was seen many times. Its specificity is unknown. A template switching step contributed a universal primer site, while unique molecular identifiers were present in the cDNA. TCRdb processed the 5' RACE reads anew with MiXCR; each CDR3 protein has one entry. The profile shows 200,000 or so distinct CDR3 sequences, around 6.9% of them singletons. This record belongs to a study of identical twins. Study results and limitations: Twin-shared out-of-frame alpha sequences showed excess low generation probability. It was out-of-frame TCR alpha sharing in monozygotic twins that models underestimated.

Another study also made use of these data, one on yellow fever vaccine responses in identical twins.

The sequence came from a woman aged 18-35 years in good health. The sequenced sample was memory (CD45RO+) T cells sorted from blood.

The CDR3 here is CASSSGLTYEQYF. The DNA for the CDR3 is TGTGCCAGCAGCTCGGGACTAACCTACGAGCAGTACTTC. The rearrangement joins TRBV7-2 to TRBJ2-7; TRBD2 matches at 7 bases. The CDR3 is made up of 13 amino acids. Germline trimming cut 4 bases from V and 2 bases from J; bases unmatched to any gene: 2. Per germline, CDR1 SGHTA and CDR2 FQGNSA.